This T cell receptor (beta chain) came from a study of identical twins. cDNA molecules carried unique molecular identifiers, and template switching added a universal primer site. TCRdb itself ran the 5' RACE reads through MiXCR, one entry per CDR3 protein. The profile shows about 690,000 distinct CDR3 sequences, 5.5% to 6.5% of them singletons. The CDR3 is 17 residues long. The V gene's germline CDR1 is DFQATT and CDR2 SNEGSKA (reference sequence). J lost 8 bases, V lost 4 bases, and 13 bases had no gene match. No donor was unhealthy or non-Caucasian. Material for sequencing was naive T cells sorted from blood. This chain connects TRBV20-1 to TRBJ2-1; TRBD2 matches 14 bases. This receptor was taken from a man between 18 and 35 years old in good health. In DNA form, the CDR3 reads TGCAGTGCTAACGACCGAGGGACTAGCGGGAGTAGGTATGAGCAGTTCTTC. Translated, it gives CSANDRGTSGSRYEQFF.